The text below deals with one TCR beta chain. The antigen is undetermined. The sample comes from a study of human thymus T cells. Study outcomes and limitations: Seemingly biased V and J gene usage marked thymic and blood repertoires.

With 5 bases clipped from V and 6 bases from J, the junction kept 4 bases outside the gene matches. In germline, CDR1 is SEHNR, CDR2 FQNEAQ (reference sequence). The CDR3 extends over 14 amino acids. Repertoires were generated with immunoSEQ multiplex PCR, while TCRdb's copy carries only in-frame clones and drops some. The sample holds about 60,000 clones, 94% seen once. The chain carries TRBV7-9 and TRBJ2-7, with 13 positions matching TRBD2. This TCR was sampled from a boy less than two years old with a congenital heart defect but otherwise immunologically healthy. The sequencing input was blood. As DNA, the CDR3 is TGTGCCAGCAGCGCCAGACTAGCGGGGGGCGAGCAGTACTTC. This translates into CASSARLAGGEQYF.